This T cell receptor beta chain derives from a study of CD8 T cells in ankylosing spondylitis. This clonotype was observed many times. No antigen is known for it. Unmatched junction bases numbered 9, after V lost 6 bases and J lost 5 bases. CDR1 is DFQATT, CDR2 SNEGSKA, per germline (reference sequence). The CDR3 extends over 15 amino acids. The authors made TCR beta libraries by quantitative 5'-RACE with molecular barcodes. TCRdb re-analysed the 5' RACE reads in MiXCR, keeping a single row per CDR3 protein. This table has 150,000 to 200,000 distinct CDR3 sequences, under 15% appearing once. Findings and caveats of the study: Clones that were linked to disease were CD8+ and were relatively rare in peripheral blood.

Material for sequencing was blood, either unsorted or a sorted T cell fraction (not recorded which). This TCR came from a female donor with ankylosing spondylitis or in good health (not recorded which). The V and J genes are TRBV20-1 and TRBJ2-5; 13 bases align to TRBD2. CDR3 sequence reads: CSAKLAGGPDETQYF. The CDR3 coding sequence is TGCAGTGCGAAACTAGCGGGAGGGCCAGATGAGACCCAGTACTTC.